This T cell receptor beta chain was retrieved from a study of shared clonotypes between healthy human individuals. Study findings and constraints: Shared clonotypes across all four donors exceeded non-shared ones in generation probability. Estimated clonotype richness was generally higher in naive than memory subsets. Approximately 5% was the fraction of naive CD4 clonotypes found shared across a few donors.

Replicate PCRs for sorted subsets used around 200 ng DNA; this equaled about 30,000 T cell genomes. Profiling relied on immunoSEQ multiplex PCR, and the TCRdb table lists in-frame clones only, not all of them. The sample carries around 2,000,000 clones, about 92% recorded once. This clone appeared once. The antigen is undetermined. CDR1 and CDR2 (germline): PRHDT, FYEKMQ (reference sequence). The CDR3 has 16 residues. V lost 4 bases and J lost 7; bases outside the gene matches: 7. Cells designated naive CD8 were CD45RO-negative and were positively selected for CCR7, with terminally differentiated effector memory CD45RA+ cells excluded.

The V gene is TRBV13, the J gene TRBJ2-1; 13 nucleotides match TRBD2. Sequenced: naive CD8+ T cells from PBMCs. The sequence was collected from a man between 18 and 35 years old in good health. Some clones in this sample may be carry-over from other donors' samples. The CDR3 protein is CASSWRTSGSTNEQFF. Here the CDR3 DNA reads TGTGCCAGCAGCTGGAGGACTAGCGGGAGTACGAATGAGCAGTTCTTC.